These 5 T cell receptor beta chains were sequenced from one sample in a study of early T cells in non-severe SARS-CoV-2 infection. TCRdb itself ran the 5' RACE reads through MiXCR, one entry per CDR3 protein. The sample holds tens of thousands of distinct CDR3 sequences, about 9.1% seen once. Sequences were obtained from whole blood. The source is an adult who was a healthcare worker with PCR-confirmed SARS-CoV-2 infection or an uninfected control (not recorded which).

This clonotype has a count of ten or more. The V call is TRBV2, the J call TRBJ2-7; D possibly corresponds to TRBD2 (6 bases). CDR3 length equals 14 residues. Trimming left V 3 bases short and J 3 bases short, with 12 bases between. Per germline, CDR1 SNHLY and CDR2 FYNNEI. CDR3 amino acids: CASSERGPHYEQYF. CDR3 coding DNA: TGTGCCAGCAGTGAGCGGGGACCCCACTACGAGCAGTACTTC.

At least ten counts were recorded for this clonotype. The genes are TRBV10-1 and TRBJ2-3; 7 bases match TRBD2. Germline V gene data show CDR1 as WNHNN and CDR2 as SYGVQD (reference sequence). Trimming at V came to 0 bases and at J to 4 bases, leaving 22 bases not matched to a gene. The CDR3 extends over 21 amino acids. Written as DNA, the CDR3 is TGCGCCAGCAGTGAGTCGAATCGGGGAGGGGAATTCGATATCTCCCCAGATACGCAGTATTTT. Protein: CASSESNRGGEFDISPDTQYF.

The table lists this clonotype with many counts. This chain links TRBV18 with TRBJ1-6, with D hard to call. The V and J ends lost 0 bases and 0 bases respectively, with 12 bases between them. The V gene's germline CDR1 is KGHSH and CDR2 LQKENI. CDR3 length: 18 residues. The CDR3 nucleotides read TGTGCCAGCTCACCACCAGCAGGCGATAGCTCCTATAATTCACCCCTCCACTTT. It encodes CASSPPAGDSSYNSPLHF.

This clonotype showed up many times. The rearrangement joins TRBV5-4 to TRBJ2-2; a possible D gene is TRBD2 (5 bases). The germline gives CDR1 SGHNT, CDR2 YYREEE (reference sequence). V was trimmed by 4 bases and J by 0 bases, leaving 13 bases between them. The CDR3 consists of 16 residues. In DNA, the CDR3 is TGTGCCAGCAGCCCAAGCGCGGGCCCGAACACCGGGGAGCTGTTTTTT. It specifies CASSPSAGPNTGELFF.

This clonotype has ten or more counts. V and J are TRBV3-1 and TRBJ1-1; D gene unclear. The CDR3 extends over 13 amino acids. V was cut by 1 base and J by 6 bases, with 9 bases left in between. Germline V gene sequence: CDR1 LGHDT, CDR2 YNNKEL (reference sequence). The CDR3, as DNA: TGTGCCAGCAGCCAAGTGAACCCCTCTGAAGCTTTCTTT. This codes for CASSQVNPSEAFF.